Shown below are 13 T cell receptor beta chains from a single sample sequenced in a study of blood T cell repertoires in COVID-19. TCRdb's copy holds only in-frame clones and misses some; the assay was immunoSEQ multiplex PCR. The sample yields 150,000 or so clones, just under 85% seen once. Material for sequencing was PBMCs or T cells enriched from blood (not recorded which). The receptors come from a man in his forties or fifties who had recovered from COVID-19.

The chain carries TRBV5-1 and TRBJ2-1, with TRBD1 matching 7 bases. Per the germline V gene, CDR1 is SGHRS and CDR2 is YFSETQ. The trim removed 2 bases at V and 4 bases at J, leaving 3 bases unmatched. There are 14 residues in the CDR3. The CDR3 spells CASSLGQEYNEQFF. As DNA, the CDR3 is TGCGCCAGCAGCTTAGGACAGGAGTACAATGAGCAGTTCTTC.

V usage is TRBV28 and J usage is TRBJ1-2; 9 positions match TRBD1. Looked up from germline, CDR1 is MDHEN and CDR2 is SYDVKM. Trimming removed 6 bases from V and 3 bases from J; junction bases left unmatched: 5. The CDR3 spans 14 residues. The CDR3, as DNA: TGTGCCAGCAGGTACACAGGGGGCGACTATGGCTACACCTTC. Its protein is CASRYTGGDYGYTF.

CDR3 sequence: CASSEAGGGVQETQYF. CDR3 sequence (DNA): TGTGCCAGCAGTGAAGCCGGAGGCGGGGTACAAGAGACCCAGTACTTC. The chain uses TRBV6-1 and TRBJ2-5; maybe TRBD2 (6 bases). The CDR3 runs to 16 residues. Germline loops: CDR1 MNHNS, CDR2 SASEGT. Trimming left V 0 bases short and J 2 bases short, with 13 bases between.

The V gene is TRBV21-1, the J gene TRBJ1-5. TRBV21-1 is marked as a pseudogene. CDR3 length: 16 residues. The CDR3 reads CASRVPGSHSNQPQHF. DNA for the CDR3: TGTGCCAGCAGGGTCCCCGGGAGTCATAGCAATCAGCCCCAGCATTTT.

The V call is TRBV6-5, the J call TRBJ2-7, with TRBD2 matching over 10 bases. V trimming: 5 bases; J trimming: 1 base; junction bases outside the gene matches: 5. CDR1 is MNHEY, CDR2 SVGAGI, per germline. There are 15 residues in the CDR3. The CDR3 region is CASSSTSGASYEQYF. For the CDR3, the DNA is TGTGCCAGCAGTAGCACTAGCGGGGCTTCCTACGAGCAGTACTTC.

The CDR3 loop is CASSFDRVVSNEKLFF. In nucleotides, the CDR3 is TGTGCCAGCAGTTTCGACAGGGTGGTATCTAATGAAAAACTGTTTTTT. The chain is built from TRBV6-5 and TRBJ1-4; 7 bases line up with TRBD1. Germline CDR1 reads MNHEY; CDR2 reads SVGAGI. With 4 bases clipped from V and 3 bases from J, the junction kept 8 bases outside the gene matches. The length of the CDR3 is 16 residues.

The chain combines TRBV10-3 with TRBJ1-2; TRBD1 matches at 11 bases. V was pared by 6 bases and J by 5 bases, with 5 bases of the junction left unmatched. CDR1 and CDR2 from the germline V gene are ENHRY and SYGVKD. The CDR3 is made up of 14 amino acids. CDR3 in amino acids: CAISRGQGEYGYTF. The CDR3 nucleotides are TGTGCCATCAGCAGGGGACAGGGGGAATATGGCTACACCTTC.

V and J are TRBV27 and TRBJ2-2; 10 positions agree with TRBD2. The germline V gene has CDR1 MNHEY and CDR2 SMNVEV (reference sequence). The CDR3 sequence is 16 residues long. V shed 3 bases, J shed 5 bases, and the junction held 6 bases outside the gene matches. CDR3 sequence: CASSFEAGGRTGELFF. As DNA, the CDR3 is TGTGCCAGCAGTTTCGAAGCGGGGGGGCGGACCGGGGAGCTGTTTTTT.

This CDR3 reads CASSSLPGHYNEQFF. The CDR3, as DNA: TGTGCCAGCAGCTCCCTACCCGGACACTACAATGAGCAGTTCTTC. The chain couples TRBV7-2 to TRBJ2-1, with D perhaps matching TRBD1 (5 bases). In germline, CDR1 is SGHTA, CDR2 FQGNSA. Deletions cut 4 bases from V and 3 bases from J, with 13 bases between. The CDR3 loop spans 15 amino acids.

This rearrangement joins TRBV7-9 to TRBJ1-5, with unresolved D. The V end was cut by 5 bases, the J end by 3 bases, with 11 bases between. There are 14 residues in the CDR3. Germline values: CDR1 SEHNR, CDR2 FQNEAQ (reference sequence). The CDR3, as DNA: TGTGCCAGCAGCATCGACGGGTTCAATCAGCCCCAGCATTTT. Protein product: CASSIDGFNQPQHF. The whole variable domain, remainder taken from reference TRBV7-9 and TRBJ1-5, is DTGVSQNPRHKITKRGQNVTFRCDPISEHNRLYWYRQTLGQGPEFLTYFQNEAQLEKSRLLSDRFSAERPKGSFSTLEIQRTEQGDSAMYLCASSIDGFNQPQHFGDGTRLSIL.

The genes are TRBV25-1 and TRBJ2-5, with D possibly TRBD2 on 6 matching bases. CDR3 size: 14 residues. Deletions cut 11 bases from V and 4 bases from J, with 20 bases between. The germline V gene has CDR1 MGHDK and CDR2 SYGVNS. CDR3 sequence (DNA): TGTGCCGTCAACAAGGGGCGGAGGGGAGAGACCCAGTACTTC. This codes for CAVNKGRRGETQYF.

This chain uses TRBV9 with TRBJ1-1; 9 bases map to TRBD1. Trimming at V came to 4 bases and at J to 10 bases, leaving 14 bases not matched to a gene. CDR3 length: 15 amino acids. Germline values: CDR1 SGDLS, CDR2 YYNGEE. The CDR3 bases are TGTGCCAGCAGCCCTGGGACAGGGTGGGGTATAGGAGCTTTCTTT. Protein: CASSPGTGWGIGAFF.

The V and J genes are TRBV7-2 and TRBJ2-7; tentatively, D is TRBD1 (7 bases). The CDR3 runs 14 residues. Germline V gene lookup returns CDR1 SGHTA and CDR2 FQGNSA. V lost 5 bases to trimming and J lost 3 bases, with 14 bases between them. The CDR3 sequence is CASSPQGGLYEQYF. Written as DNA, the CDR3 is TGTGCCAGCAGCCCCCAGGGGGGCCTCTACGAGCAGTACTTC. Full variable domain (rest looked up from reference TRBV7-2 and TRBJ2-7): GAGVSQSPSNKVTEKGKDVELRCDPISGHTALYWYRQSLGQGLEFLIYFQGNSAPDKSGLPSDRFSAERTGGSVSTLTIQRTQQEDSAVYLCASSPQGGLYEQYFGPGTRLTVT.